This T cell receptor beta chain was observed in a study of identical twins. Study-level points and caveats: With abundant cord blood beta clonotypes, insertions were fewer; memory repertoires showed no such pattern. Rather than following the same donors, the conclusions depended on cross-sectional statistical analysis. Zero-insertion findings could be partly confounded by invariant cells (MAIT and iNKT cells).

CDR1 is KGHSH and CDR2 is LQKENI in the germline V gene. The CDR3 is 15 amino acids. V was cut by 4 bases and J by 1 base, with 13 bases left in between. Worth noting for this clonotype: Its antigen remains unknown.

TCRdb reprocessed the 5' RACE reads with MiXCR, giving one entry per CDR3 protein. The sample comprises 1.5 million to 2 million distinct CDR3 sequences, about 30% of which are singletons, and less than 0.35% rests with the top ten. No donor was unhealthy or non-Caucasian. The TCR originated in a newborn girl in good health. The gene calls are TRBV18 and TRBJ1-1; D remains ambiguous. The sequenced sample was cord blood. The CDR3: CASSREVTPNTEAFF. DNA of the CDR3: TGTGCCAGCTCACGGGAGGTTACCCCGAACACTGAAGCTTTCTTT.